This TCR beta chain was found in a study of T cell repertoires in cytomegalovirus infection. From the reads, TCRdb called clonotypes with MiXCR, one entry per CDR3 protein. This table has hundreds of thousands of distinct CDR3 sequences, more than 8% appearing once. V shed 3 bases and J shed 0 bases, with 5 bases lying between them. In germline, CDR1 is MRHNA, CDR2 SNTAGT. The CDR3 totals 13 residues. Sequenced input: PBMCs. The clonotype originates from a human donor in good health (CMV status not recorded). Some clones in this sample may be carry-over from other donors' samples. The V call is TRBV6-4, the J call TRBJ1-1, with unresolved D. As DNA, the CDR3 is TGTGCCAGCAGTGATAAGTTGAACACTGAAGCTTTCTTT. It translates to CASSDKLNTEAFF.